One and the same sample provided the 26 T cell receptor beta chains below, sequenced in a study of PD-L1 blockade in urothelial cancer. Time point specified: peripheral blood 6 weeks after treatment start. Only in-frame clones appear in the TCRdb table, and some are missing; sequencing was by immunoSEQ multiplex PCR. The sample includes approximately 30,000 clones, roughly 87% seen only once; the top ten take 6.5% to 8%. Material: PBMCs, obtained around atezolizumab (anti-PD-L1) treatment. All receptors come from a man older than 75 with urothelial cancer.

This chain connects TRBV11-2 to TRBJ1-3; maybe TRBD1 (5 bases). The germline gives CDR1 SGHAT, CDR2 FQNNGV. V lost 1 base and J 5 bases, leaving 15 bases between the germline ends. This CDR3 comprises 16 residues. The CDR3 spells CASSLGGPGKRNTIYF. In nucleotides, the CDR3 is TGTGCCAGCAGCTTAGGGGGTCCAGGGAAAAGAAACACCATATATTTT.

The rearrangement joins TRBV7-2 to TRBJ2-5, with 8 positions matching TRBD2. J was trimmed by 1 base and V by 0 bases; bases with no gene match: 4. Germline V gene lookup returns CDR1 SGHTA and CDR2 FQGNSA. The CDR3 runs 16 residues. This chain's CDR3 is CASSLASTSGQETQYF. In DNA, the CDR3 is TGTGCCAGCAGCTTAGCTTCCACTAGCGGCCAAGAGACCCAGTACTTC.

This chain uses TRBV6-1 with TRBJ2-5; 8 bases line up with TRBD1. The CDR3 loop spans 13 amino acids. Per germline, CDR1 MNHNS and CDR2 SASEGT. Germline trimming cut 7 bases from V and 5 bases from J; bases unmatched to any gene: 6. The CDR3 region has the DNA TGTGCCAGCACCTTGACAGGGGCGGAGACCCAGTACTTC. Encoded protein: CASTLTGAETQYF.

The gene calls are TRBV23-1 and TRBJ2-7; tentative D call: TRBD2 (7 bases). TRBV23-1 belongs to the ORF category, with a function that is uncertain. Trimming shortened V by 1 base and J by 3 bases, and 16 bases separated the two germline ends. This CDR3 has 16 residues. The CDR3 loop reads CASSQLGGGRDYEQYF. The CDR3 coding sequence is TGCGCCAGCAGTCAATTAGGGGGGGGGAGAGACTACGAGCAGTACTTC.

The chain couples TRBV5-1 to TRBJ1-4; 7 bases are shared with TRBD1. This CDR3 contains 13 residues. V lost 2 bases, J lost 8 bases, and 3 bases stayed unmatched. Germline lookup yields CDR1 SGHRS and CDR2 YFSETQ. DNA for the CDR3: TGCGCCAGCAGCTTTACAGGGGACGAAAAACTGTTTTTT. This sequence encodes CASSFTGDEKLFF. Full variable domain (rest looked up from reference TRBV5-1 and TRBJ1-4): KAGVTQTPRYLIKTRGQQVTLSCSPISGHRSVSWYQQTPGQGLQFLFEYFSETQRNKGNFPGRFSGRQFSNSRSEMNVSTLELGDSALYLCASSFTGDEKLFFGSGTQLSVL.

The J gene is TRBJ2-4, the V gene TRBV5-1; D is possibly TRBD2 (5 bases). Germline-derived CDR1 and CDR2 are SGHRS and YFSETQ. Trimming left V 0 bases short and J 6 bases short, with 10 bases between. This CDR3 is 14 amino acids long. The CDR3 is CASSLAGYGNIQYF. CDR3 in DNA: TGCGCCAGCAGCTTGGCGGGGTACGGAAACATTCAGTACTTC.

The chain uses TRBV30 and TRBJ2-4; TRBD1 matches 9 bases. There are 16 residues in the CDR3. The junction had 8 bases not matched to a gene; V was cut back by 2 bases and J by 3 bases. Germline V CDR1 and CDR2: GTSNPN, SVGIG (reference sequence). In DNA form, the CDR3 reads TGTGCCTGGAGTCTCCGGACAGGGGTAGTCAAAAACATTCAGTACTTC. Its translation is CAWSLRTGVVKNIQYF.

V is TRBV5-1 and J is TRBJ2-1; D might be TRBD2 (6 bases). Germline assignment: CDR1 SGHRS and CDR2 YFSETQ. V was trimmed by 4 bases and J by 7 bases, leaving 15 bases between them. The CDR3 spans 14 residues. The CDR3 loop reads CASSPLIGGNEQFF. The CDR3 DNA sequence: TGCGCCAGCAGCCCCTTAATTGGGGGGAATGAGCAGTTCTTC.

The chain uses TRBV5-1 and TRBJ1-4, with D possibly TRBD1 on 6 matching bases. The germline CDR1 and CDR2 sequences are SGHRS and YFSETQ. V was cut by 10 bases and J by 8 bases, with 33 bases left in between. The CDR3 extends over 18 amino acids. CDR3 DNA: TGCGCCTTAGACCCCCCAGGGGCTAACAGGGCCCGGTACGAAAAACTGTTTTTT. Residues: CALDPPGANRARYEKLFF.

The V gene is TRBV6-1, the J gene TRBJ2-2; D gene uncertain. V was cut by 5 bases and J by 8 bases, with 9 bases left in between. The germline gives CDR1 MNHNS, CDR2 SASEGT. The CDR3 runs 12 residues. The CDR3, as DNA: TGTGCCAGCAGTCCCCCACTGGGGGAGCTGTTTTTT. Protein product: CASSPPLGELFF.

This clone was found a few times. CDR3 nucleotide sequence: TGTGCCAGCTCACCCCAGGGGGCGAGGCACACTGAAGCTTTCTTT. This translates into CASSPQGARHTEAFF. This chain connects TRBV18 to TRBJ1-1, with 8 bases fitting TRBD1. The length of the CDR3 is 15 residues. The germline V gene encodes CDR1 KGHSH and CDR2 LQKENI. V gave up 3 bases and J gave up 3 bases; unmatched junction bases: 6.

The genes are TRBV4-1 and TRBJ1-1; TRBD1 matches 7 bases. Trimming at V came to 8 bases and at J to 7 bases, leaving 13 bases not matched to a gene. CDR1 is MGHRA, CDR2 YSYEKL, per germline. This CDR3 comprises 14 residues. The CDR3 reads CASRMDRTHDEAFF. Here the CDR3 DNA reads TGCGCCAGCCGTATGGACAGGACACACGATGAAGCTTTCTTT.

This clone came up once. The CDR3 DNA is TGTGCCAGCATCGTCCCTCGGGGGGGGATCTATGGCTACACCTTC. As protein: CASIVPRGGIYGYTF. The chain couples TRBV6-4 to TRBJ1-2; D possibly corresponds to TRBD1 (5 bases). This CDR3 spans 15 amino acids. Germline CDR1 is MRHNA and CDR2 is SNTAGT. The V end lost 7 bases, the J end lost 4 bases, and 19 bases lay between the germline ends.

V is TRBV19 and J is TRBJ2-3; 9 bases line up with TRBD1. The CDR3 is 16 residues long. Trimming at V came to 6 bases and at J to 1 base, leaving 8 bases not matched to a gene. Per the germline V gene, CDR1 is LNHDA and CDR2 is SQIVND (reference sequence). CDR3 in amino acids: CASSDSGTGRTDTQYF. The CDR3 nucleotides read TGTGCCAGTAGCGACTCCGGGACAGGGCGCACAGATACGCAGTATTTT.

The chain employs TRBV5-4 and TRBJ2-1, with 11 positions matching TRBD1. This CDR3 contains 14 residues. Trimming took 4 bases from V and 7 from J; bases not matched to a gene: 4. Germline values: CDR1 SGHNT, CDR2 YYREEE (reference sequence). The CDR3 is CASSMDRGHNEQFF. The CDR3 DNA sequence: TGTGCCAGCAGCATGGACAGGGGGCATAATGAGCAGTTCTTC.

This chain uses TRBV27 with TRBJ1-4; TRBD1 agrees at 9 bases. V dropped 6 bases and J dropped 5; count of bases not matched to a gene: 13. The length of the CDR3 is 17 residues. From germline, CDR1 is MNHEY and CDR2 SMNVEV (reference sequence). CDR3 DNA: TGTGCCAGCAGCCCCGGGACAGGGTGGGGAGGGAATGAAAAACTGTTTTTT. It yields the protein CASSPGTGWGGNEKLFF. Using reference TRBV27 and TRBJ1-4 for the parts outside the CDR3, the full variable domain is EAQVTQNPRYLITVTGKKLTVTCSQNMNHEYMSWYRQDPGLGLRQIYYSMNVEVTDKGDVPEGYKVSRKEKRNFPLILESPSPNQTSLYFCASSPGTGWGGNEKLFFGSGTQLSVL.

The genes are TRBV6-6 and TRBJ2-7; no clear D. V dropped 1 base and J dropped 3 bases, with 7 bases sitting between them. This CDR3 is 13 amino acids long. The germline V gene has CDR1 MNHNY and CDR2 SVGAGI (reference sequence). The DNA of the CDR3 is TGTGCCAGCAGTTACTTGAGGTTCTACGAGCAGTACTTC. It codes for CASSYLRFYEQYF.

The V and J genes are TRBV11-3 and TRBJ2-2; D ambiguous. Trimming took off 3 bases at V and 2 bases at J, with 4 bases between the two ends. CDR1 is SGHNT and CDR2 is YENEEA in the germline V gene. This CDR3 comprises 13 residues. CDR3 amino acids: CASSFSNTGELFF. The CDR3 DNA sequence: TGTGCCAGCAGCTTTAGTAACACCGGGGAGCTGTTTTTT.

This clone turned up a few times. V is TRBV6-6 and J is TRBJ2-7, with 8 bases matching TRBD2. V lost 9 bases, J lost 2 bases, and 9 bases stayed unmatched. This CDR3 is 14 amino acids long. Per the germline V gene, CDR1 is MNHNY and CDR2 is SVGAGI (reference sequence). DNA of the CDR3: TGTGCCAGTTCCGGCGGGGGGACTGCCTACGAGCAGTACTTC. Protein sequence: CASSGGGTAYEQYF.

V gene TRBV15 combines with J gene TRBJ2-7, with 10 bases fitting TRBD2. Germline assignment: CDR1 LNHNV and CDR2 YYDKDF (reference sequence). The ends lost 6 bases at V and 0 bases at J; junction bases unmatched: 5. This CDR3 region has 15 residues. The CDR3 coding sequence is TGTGCCACCAGGTGGCTAGCGGGAGACTCCTACGAGCAGTACTTC. Its protein product is CATRWLAGDSYEQYF. Filled out from reference TRBV15 and TRBJ2-7, the complete variable domain reads DAMVIQNPRYQVTQFGKPVTLSCSQTLNHNVMYWYQQKSSQAPKLLFHYYDKDFNNEADTPDNFQSRRPNTSFCFLDIRSPGLGDTAMYLCATRWLAGDSYEQYFGPGTRLTVT.

V gene TRBV9 combines with J gene TRBJ2-1, with 9 bases aligning to TRBD2. The CDR3 is 19 residues long. The germline V gene has CDR1 SGDLS and CDR2 YYNGEE. After removal of 0 bases from V and 0 bases from J, the junction contained 10 bases not matched to a gene. The CDR3 region is CASSVGIGREGYSYNEQFF. The CDR3 DNA sequence: TGTGCCAGCAGCGTAGGTATTGGGCGGGAGGGATACTCCTACAATGAGCAGTTCTTC.

The chain is built from TRBV4-1 and TRBJ2-5; the match to TRBD2 covers 11 bases. Germline V gene data show CDR1 as MGHRA and CDR2 as YSYEKL. CDR3 length equals 20 residues. The J segment lost 5 bases and the V segment lost 0 bases, leaving 17 bases of the junction unmatched. The CDR3 sequence is CASSQEYMGLADLGVETQYF. CDR3 sequence (DNA): TGCGCCAGCAGCCAAGAGTATATGGGACTAGCGGATCTCGGGGTGGAGACCCAGTACTTC.

The J gene is TRBJ1-1, the V gene TRBV6-5; D might be TRBD1 (5 bases). The CDR3 length is 15 residues. CDR1 is MNHEY and CDR2 is SVGAGI in the germline V gene. Trimming shortened V by 7 bases and J by 1 base, and 16 bases separated the two germline ends. CDR3 in DNA: TGTGCCAGCAAGGAGACACTGGGGCGGAACACTGAAGCTTTCTTT. Protein: CASKETLGRNTEAFF.

The V and J genes are TRBV28 and TRBJ2-7, with 7 bases fitting TRBD2. The trim removed 6 bases at V and 5 bases at J, leaving 19 bases unmatched. The CDR3 has 17 amino acids. Germline values: CDR1 MDHEN, CDR2 SYDVKM. The CDR3 DNA follows: TGTGCCAGCAGGCGGGGGTGGCTAGCGAAGGACCGGCACGAGCAGTACTTC. Translating it yields CASRRGWLAKDRHEQYF.

This chain joins TRBV18 and TRBJ1-4, with 7 nucleotides matching TRBD1. The CDR3 is 14 amino acids. V lost 5 bases, J lost 7 bases, and 7 bases stayed unmatched. Germline V gene lookup returns CDR1 KGHSH and CDR2 LQKENI. The CDR3 DNA is TGTGCCAGCTCAGAACAGGGGTCCGGTGAAAAACTGTTTTTT. Amino acid sequence: CASSEQGSGEKLFF.

The rearrangement uses TRBV4-1 and TRBJ2-3, with 9 bases aligning to TRBD2. Germline CDR1 reads MGHRA; CDR2 reads YSYEKL. The CDR3 is 15 residues long. Unmatched junction bases numbered 9, after V lost 5 bases and J lost 6 bases. CDR3 protein: CASSGRRAGGDTQYF. The CDR3 coding sequence is TGCGCCAGCAGCGGAAGGCGAGCGGGAGGTGATACGCAGTATTTT.